The clone carrying this T cell receptor beta chain has only a few counts. The antigen is undetermined. The data were taken from a study of cytomegalovirus exposure and HLA in healthy donors. Whole-study findings and limits: In vitro confirmation showed three CMV-associated chains to be CMV antigen specific.

Germline V CDR1 and CDR2: LNHDA, SQIVND (reference sequence). The length of the CDR3 is 17 residues. The J segment lost 0 bases and the V segment lost 6 bases, leaving 4 bases of the junction unmatched. It was with 60 Vbeta and 13 Jbeta primers that the PCR ran. Clones were read by immunoSEQ multiplex PCR, and TCRdb kept only the in-frame ones, dropping some. The sample has 150,000 to 200,000 clones, around 75% seen once. The specimen was PBMCs. The TCR was taken from a male donor in good health and CMV-seronegative. The chain couples TRBV19 to TRBJ2-2; 13 bases align to TRBD2. CDR3 loop: CASRTSGRDANTGELFF. In DNA, the CDR3 is TGTGCCAGTAGAACTAGCGGGAGGGACGCGAACACCGGGGAGCTGTTTTTT. The full variable domain, in which reference TRBV19 and TRBJ2-2 provide the parts outside the CDR3, is DGGITQSPKYLFRKEGQNVTLSCEQNLNHDAMYWYRQDPGQGLRLIYYSQIVNDFQKGDIAEGYSVSREKKESFPLTVTSAQKNPTAFYLCASRTSGRDANTGELFFGEGSRLTVL.